This TCR beta chain is drawn from a study of T cell repertoires in cytomegalovirus infection (dated by TCRdb to between 2019 and 2020). In the study overall: Donor HLA type was relevant to the analysis, as public TCR beta signatures indicated carriage of CMV infection together with the matching HLA type.

This sample was sequenced with an Illumina HiSeq 1500. The public reads were reanalyzed by TCRdb: fastp trimming at Q25, MiXCR alignment, in-frame beta chains only. Under each unique CDR3 protein, matching rows form one entry showing the most common genes and DNA. Within this sample are approximately 630,000 distinct CDR3 sequences, with 20% to 25% of them counted one time only. Clones ranked in the top ten supply 8% of the sample. Looking up the germline V gene yields CDR1 SGHDN and CDR2 FVKESK. V drops 7 bases and J drops 5 bases, leaving 14 bases in between. Reading from cysteine to phenylalanine, the CDR3 counts 13 amino acids. Solely the CDR3 DNA is kept, with 39 bases framed from the first base. Results and caveats for the whole study, not just this receptor: Cumulative frequency of public TCR beta family members discriminated carriers of CMV infection plus the relevant HLA type in this cohort and an independent 352-donor cohort. The ex vivo response was dominated by HLA-C-restricted CMV-specific TCR beta clonotypes, and the single most frequent clonotype in two of eight donors was supplied by these HLA-C-restricted clonotypes.

This clonotype was seen a handful of times. Its specific antigen is unknown. One base away there is no much larger clone; base qualities are not given. What was sequenced was CD8+ T cells from PBMCs. The receptor was isolated from a human donor in good health (CMV status not recorded). Some clones in this sample may be carry-over from other donors' samples. This receptor chain uses TRBV14 and TRBJ1-1; TRBD1 might be the D gene, on 5 matching bases. The CDR3 amino acid sequence is: CASTTGPGTEAFF. The sequence in DNA is TGTGCCAGCACCACGGGACCTGGGACTGAAGCTTTCTTT. Here the CDR3 is joined to the reference TRBV14 and TRBJ1-1 genes, and the full variable domain is: EAGVTQFPSHSVIEKGQTVTLRCDPISGHDNLYWYRRVMGKEIKFLLHFVKESKQDESGMPNNRFLAERTGGTYSTLKVQPAELEDSGVYFCASTTGPGTEAFFGQGTRLTVV.